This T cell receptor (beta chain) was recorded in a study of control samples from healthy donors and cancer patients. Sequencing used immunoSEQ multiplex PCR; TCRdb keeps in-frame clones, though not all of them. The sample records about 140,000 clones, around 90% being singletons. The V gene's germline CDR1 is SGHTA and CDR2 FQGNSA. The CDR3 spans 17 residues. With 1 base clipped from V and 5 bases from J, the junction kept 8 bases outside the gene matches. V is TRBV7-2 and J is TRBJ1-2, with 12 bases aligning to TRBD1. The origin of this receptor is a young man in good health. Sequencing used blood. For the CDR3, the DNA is TGTGCCAGCAGCTTAGAAGGGGGGACAGGGGGCTTTTATGGCTACACCTTC. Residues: CASSLEGGTGGFYGYTF.